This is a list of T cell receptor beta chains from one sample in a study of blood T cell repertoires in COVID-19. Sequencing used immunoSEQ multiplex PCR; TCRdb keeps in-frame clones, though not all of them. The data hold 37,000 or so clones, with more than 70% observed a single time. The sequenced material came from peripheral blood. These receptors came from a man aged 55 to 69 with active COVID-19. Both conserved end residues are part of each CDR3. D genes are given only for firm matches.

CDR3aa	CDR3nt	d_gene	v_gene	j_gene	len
CASSQERGQNQETQYF	TGTGCCAGCAGCCAAGAACGAGGGCAGAACCAAGAGACCCAGTACTTC	.	TRBV3-1/TRBV3-2	TRBJ2-5	16
CASSLGTGSTEAFF	TGTGCCAGCAGCTTAGGGACAGGGTCCACTGAAGCTTTCTTT	TRBD1	TRBV11-3	TRBJ1-1	14
CASSLDRYEGETQYF	TGTGCCAGCAGCCTGGACAGGTACGAGGGAGAGACCCAGTACTTC	TRBD1	TRBV6-5	TRBJ2-5	15
CASSERTGTNEKLFF	TGTGCCAGCAGTGAACGGACAGGGACTAATGAAAAACTGTTTTTT	TRBD1	TRBV2	TRBJ1-4	15
CASSPTSGSSEQYF	TGTGCCAGCTCACCAACTAGCGGGAGCTCCGAGCAGTACTTC	TRBD2	TRBV18	TRBJ2-7	14
CASSLQGGSNQPQHF	TGTGCCAGCAGTCTACAGGGAGGGAGCAATCAGCCCCAGCATTTT	.	TRBV6-5	TRBJ1-5	15
CASSPGHPTDTQYF	TGCGCCAGCAGCCCGGGACACCCCACAGATACGCAGTATTTT	.	TRBV5-1	TRBJ2-3	14
CASSTTGGSSPLHF	TGTGCCAGTAGTACCACAGGGGGCAGTTCACCCCTCCACTTT	TRBD1	TRBV19	TRBJ1-6	14
CASSKNRDTEAFF	TGTGCCAGTAGTAAAAACAGGGACACTGAAGCTTTCTTT	.	TRBV19	TRBJ1-1	13
CASSTVPGTEAFF	TGTGCCAGTTCCACGGTCCCTGGCACTGAAGCTTTCTTT	.	TRBV19	TRBJ1-1	13
CSASRVSYNEQFF	TGCAGTGCTAGTCGAGTCTCCTACAATGAGCAGTTCTTC	.	TRBV20-1	TRBJ2-1	13
CASGARGSAYEQYF	TGTGCCAGCGGAGCCCGGGGGAGCGCCTACGAGCAGTACTTC	.	TRBV25-1	TRBJ2-7	14
CASSLATGVNTQYF	TGTGCCAGCAGCTTAGCGACGGGAGTCAATACGCAGTATTTT	.	TRBV7-2	TRBJ2-3	14
CASSPSPRGDYGYTF	TGTGCCAGCAGCCCCTCTCCCAGGGGCGACTATGGCTACACCTTC	.	TRBV9	TRBJ1-2	15
CASRPGNQPQHF	TGCGCCAGCCGCCCCGGGAATCAGCCCCAGCATTTT	.	TRBV10-1	TRBJ1-5	12
CASSPSPTLSGANVLTF	TGTGCCAGCTCACCAAGCCCCACTCTCTCTGGGGCCAACGTCCTGACTTTC	.	TRBV18	TRBJ2-6	17
CASSLDRAGYSGANVLTF	TGTGCCAGCAGCTTAGATAGGGCGGGGTACTCTGGGGCCAACGTCCTGACTTTC	.	TRBV11-2	TRBJ2-6	18
CASSEARVQPQHF	TGTGCCAGCAGTGAAGCCAGGGTTCAGCCCCAGCATTTT	.	TRBV2	TRBJ1-5	13